The 27 T cell receptor beta chains in this list originate from one sample, sequenced in a study of spatial heterogeneity in lung cancer. Regarding the study as a whole: Counts of expanded intratumoral alpha and beta TCRs tracked tumor mutation counts.

Each CDR3 protein gets one entry after TCRdb re-called the 5' RACE reads with MiXCR. The table includes about 23,000 distinct CDR3 sequences, over 4% detected once. Time point: sample taken at primary tumor resection. The antigens of these receptors remain unknown. The material sequenced was lung tumor tissue, taken at surgery. These receptors all stem from a male donor with early-stage non-small cell lung cancer.

As to this clonotype: A much larger clone is a single base away; this may be a read error. CDR3 nucleotide sequence: TGTGCCAGCAGCCAAGGTTTTCGGACACTTTGCACAGATACGCAGTATTTT. It yields the protein CASSQGFRTLCTDTQYF. V is TRBV14 and J is TRBJ2-3, with D perhaps TRBD1 (5 bases). CDR3 length equals 17 residues. The V end was cut by 1 base, the J end by 1 base, with 15 bases between. CDR1 SGHDN and CDR2 FVKESK come from the germline V gene.

This clonotype was seen many times. The rearrangement links TRBV27 to TRBJ1-5, with D perhaps matching TRBD1 (5 bases). Looked up from germline, CDR1 is MNHEY and CDR2 is SMNVEV (reference sequence). The V end was cut by 4 bases, the J end by 6 bases, with 25 bases between. CDR3 length: 18 residues. The CDR3 nucleotides are TGTGCCAGCAGTTCCGCAGGGTATCCGAGAAGGACCGCTCAGCCCCAGCATTTT. Translation: CASSSAGYPRRTAQPQHF.

In this sample, this clonotype turned up a few times. This chain links TRBV7-8 with TRBJ2-7; no reliable D call. Trimming removed 5 bases from V and 3 bases from J, with 17 bases in between. Germline CDR1 is SGHVS and CDR2 is FQNEAQ. CDR3 length equals 15 residues. CDR3 in amino acids: CASSVGQLGRYEQYF. The CDR3, as DNA: TGTGCCAGCAGCGTCGGGCAGCTCGGGCGCTACGAGCAGTACTTC.

This clonotype was observed a handful of times. CDR3: CASSRGTTWEETQYF. The CDR3 DNA is TGTGCCAGCAGCCGAGGGACAACTTGGGAAGAGACCCAGTACTTC. The gene calls are TRBV4-2 and TRBJ2-5, with D maybe TRBD1 (6 bases). With 4 bases removed from V and 3 bases from J, the gap between germline ends came to 15 bases. The CDR3 has 15 amino acids. The germline gives CDR1 LGHNA, CDR2 YNFKEQ.

This clonotype was seen ten or more times. The chain links TRBV20-1 to TRBJ2-7; TRBD1 is a possible D gene (6 bases). With 5 bases removed from V and 5 bases from J, the gap between germline ends came to 13 bases. Germline CDR1 and CDR2: DFQATT and SNEGSKA (reference sequence). The CDR3 loop spans 12 amino acids. CDR3: CSASDRSDEQYF. In nucleotides, the CDR3 is TGCAGTGCTTCAGACAGGTCGGACGAGCAGTACTTC.

The sample holds many counts of this clonotype. The CDR3 DNA reads TGTGCCAGCAGCTTAACGACTACCACGCAGTATTTT. Its protein product is CASSLTTTTQYF. The chain employs TRBV7-9 and TRBJ2-3; a weak D match, TRBD2 (5 bases). CDR3 length equals 12 residues. Germline CDR1 and CDR2: SEHNR and FQNEAQ (reference sequence). Trimming pared 2 bases from V and 9 bases from J, leaving 9 bases between.

This clonotype has a count of ten or more. This chain uses TRBV7-9 with TRBJ1-6; 8 nucleotides align to TRBD1. This CDR3 is built from 14 residues. V was pared by 7 bases and J by 6 bases, with 5 bases of the junction left unmatched. Germline loops: CDR1 SEHNR, CDR2 FQNEAQ (reference sequence). CDR3 amino acids: CASNTGGLNSPLHF. DNA of the CDR3: TGTGCCAGCAATACAGGGGGACTTAATTCACCCCTCCACTTT. The full variable domain, in which reference TRBV7-9 and TRBJ1-6 provide the parts outside the CDR3, is DTGVSQNPRHKITKRGQNVTFRCDPISEHNRLYWYRQTLGQGPEFLTYFQNEAQLEKSRLLSDRFSAERPKGSFSTLEIQRTEQGDSAMYLCASNTGGLNSPLHFGNGTRLTVT.

This clonotype was detected ten times or more. The rearrangement links TRBV7-2 to TRBJ1-5; tentative D call: TRBD1 (6 bases). CDR1 SGHTA and CDR2 FQGNSA come from the germline V gene. The V end was cut by 3 bases, the J end by 5 bases, with 11 bases between. CDR3 size: 14 residues. The CDR3: CASSFSGGDQPQHF. DNA for the CDR3: TGTGCCAGCAGCTTTTCGGGGGGCGATCAGCCCCAGCATTTT.

This clonotype was detected many times. J is TRBJ2-5 and V is TRBV29-1, with D perhaps assigned TRBD1 or TRBD2 (5 bases each). This CDR3 is built from 15 residues. CDR1 and CDR2 (germline): SQVTM, ANQGSEA. V lost 5 bases to trimming and J lost 7 bases, with 23 bases between them. Here the CDR3 reads CSVSRGPQSAGTQYF. The CDR3 nucleotides are TGCAGCGTTTCTAGGGGACCACAGTCCGCAGGGACCCAGTACTTC.

This clonotype was recorded at least ten times. The genes are TRBV6-5 and TRBJ1-5; D might be TRBD1 (5 bases). The CDR3 runs 12 residues. Germline V CDR1 and CDR2: MNHEY, SVGAGI. The germline V and J ends were trimmed by 8 bases and 7 bases, with 12 bases remaining between them. The DNA of the CDR3 is TGTGCCAGCGGAAGGACACACCAGCCCCAGCATTTT. Amino acid sequence: CASGRTHQPQHF.

This clonotype was seen repeatedly, ten times or more. The chain recombines TRBV6-5 with TRBJ2-4, with no clear D. Trimming removed 6 bases at V and 5 bases at J, with 5 bases between. Germline CDR1 MNHEY, CDR2 SVGAGI. The length of the CDR3 is 11 residues. In nucleotides, the CDR3 is TGTGCCAGCAGACTTCAAAACATTCAGTACTTC. Translated, it gives CASRLQNIQYF.

This clonotype was detected ten times or more. The chain employs TRBV7-8 and TRBJ2-3, with 9 bases identical to TRBD2. Trimming at V came to 5 bases and at J to 4 bases, leaving 10 bases not matched to a gene. CDR3 size: 16 residues. CDR1 SGHVS and CDR2 FQNEAQ come from the germline V gene. CDR3 region: CASSPTRAGGPDTQYF. CDR3 DNA: TGTGCCAGCAGCCCTACGAGGGCGGGGGGGCCAGATACGCAGTATTTT.

The chain employs TRBV5-1 and TRBJ2-7, with 8 bases fitting TRBD1. Germline CDR1 SGHRS, CDR2 YFSETQ. V dropped 0 bases and J dropped 3; count of bases not matched to a gene: 2. The CDR3 has 14 amino acids. This CDR3 reads CASSLGTGYYEQYF. The CDR3 DNA reads as TGCGCCAGCAGCTTGGGGACAGGGTACTACGAGCAGTACTTC.

The chain links TRBV11-3 to TRBJ2-3; weak D call: TRBD2 (5 bases). Germline CDR1 reads SGHNT; CDR2 reads YENEEA. Trimming took 1 base from V and 2 from J, leaving 7 bases between them. The CDR3 spans 14 residues. Here the CDR3 reads CASSLGTPTDTQYF. The CDR3 bases are TGTGCCAGCAGCTTAGGGACTCCCACAGATACGCAGTATTTT.

This clonotype appeared many times. This chain uses TRBV18 with TRBJ1-3, with TRBD1 matching over 7 bases. The CDR3 has 15 residues. Germline V lookup: CDR1 KGHSH, CDR2 LQKENI. V dropped 6 bases and J dropped 3; count of bases not matched to a gene: 8. The CDR3 reads CASSTTGANGNTIYF. The CDR3 region has the DNA TGTGCCAGCTCGACAACAGGGGCGAATGGAAACACCATATATTTT.

This clonotype was detected many times. The CDR3 spells CASAPDRLPLYNEQFF. Here the CDR3 DNA reads TGTGCCAGCGCGCCGGACAGACTGCCCCTCTACAATGAGCAGTTCTTC. V and J are TRBV7-9 and TRBJ2-1; tentatively, D is TRBD1 (6 bases). V lost 8 bases, J lost 3 bases, and 20 bases lay in between. Germline assignment: CDR1 SEHNR and CDR2 FQNEAQ (reference sequence). The CDR3 is 16 residues long. Full variable domain (outside the CDR3, taken from reference TRBV7-9 and TRBJ2-1): DTGVSQNPRHKITKRGQNVTFRCDPISEHNRLYWYRQTLGQGPEFLTYFQNEAQLEKSRLLSDRFSAERPKGSFSTLEIQRTEQGDSAMYLCASAPDRLPLYNEQFFGPGTRLTVL.

This clonotype counts as medium-sized. The chain joins TRBV7-2 to TRBJ2-1; no firm D call. Germline V gene lookup returns CDR1 SGHTA and CDR2 FQGNSA. The CDR3 is 14 amino acids. V was trimmed by 2 bases and J by 7 bases, leaving 12 bases between them. The CDR3 reads CASSLSPQRNEQFF. The CDR3 nucleotides are TGTGCCAGCAGCTTAAGCCCCCAACGGAATGAGCAGTTCTTC.

This clonotype was counted a few times. The chain employs TRBV20-1 and TRBJ2-3; a weak D match, TRBD2 (6 bases). The germline V gene has CDR1 DFQATT and CDR2 SNEGSKA (reference sequence). This CDR3 comprises 16 residues. V was clipped by 1 base and J by 2 bases, with 16 bases between them. CDR3: CSARGAVGLLTDTQYF. The CDR3 DNA sequence: TGCAGTGCTAGAGGGGCGGTGGGACTTCTCACAGATACGCAGTATTTT.

There are many counts of this clonotype. V usage is TRBV29-1 and J usage is TRBJ1-2, with D unclear. From germline, CDR1 is SQVTM and CDR2 ANQGSEA. The ends were cut back, 4 bases at V and 8 bases at J, with 2 bases in the middle. The CDR3 length is 8 residues. This chain's CDR3 is CSVGGYTF. DNA for the CDR3: TGCAGCGTTGGGGGCTACACCTTC.

In its sample, this clonotype was seen many times. The chain is built from TRBV5-1 and TRBJ1-2; D is perhaps TRBD1 (5 bases). Germline values: CDR1 SGHRS, CDR2 YFSETQ. V was shortened by 4 bases and J by 4 bases, with 14 bases between the two germline ends. This CDR3 is built from 14 residues. The CDR3 loop reads CASSPGPGAYGYTF. The DNA of the CDR3 is TGCGCCAGCAGCCCGGGCCCCGGGGCCTATGGCTACACCTTC.

Ten or more counts support this clonotype. The chain carries TRBV14 and TRBJ1-2; the match to TRBD1 covers 8 bases. V lost 4 bases, J lost 7 bases, and 11 bases stayed unmatched. This CDR3 is built from 15 residues. Germline CDR1 reads SGHDN; CDR2 reads FVKESK. The CDR3 sequence is CASSRQGATTIGYTF. The CDR3 DNA follows: TGTGCCAGCAGCCGTCAGGGGGCGACTACTATTGGCTACACCTTC. The full variable domain, its missing parts supplied by reference TRBV14 and TRBJ1-2, is EAGVTQFPSHSVIEKGQTVTLRCDPISGHDNLYWYRRVMGKEIKFLLHFVKESKQDESGMPNNRFLAERTGGTYSTLKVQPAELEDSGVYFCASSRQGATTIGYTFGSGTRLTVV.

In its sample, this clonotype was seen many times. This sequence joins TRBV18 and TRBJ1-4; D unresolved. V lost 3 bases to trimming and J lost 2 bases, with 7 bases between them. There are 14 residues in the CDR3. Germline V gene data show CDR1 as KGHSH and CDR2 as LQKENI. The CDR3 loop reads CASSPGWTNEKLFF. The CDR3 nucleotides are TGTGCCAGCTCACCGGGCTGGACTAATGAAAAACTGTTTTTT.

This clonotype was seen ten or more times. The rearrangement uses TRBV7-9 and TRBJ2-1; no reliable D call. Trimming cost V 8 bases and J 4 bases, with 18 bases left between them. The CDR3 spans 15 residues. CDR1 is SEHNR, CDR2 FQNEAQ, per germline (reference sequence). CDR3 sequence reads: CASRLRATRYNEQFF. CDR3 DNA sequence: TGTGCCAGCCGACTCCGTGCAACCCGTTACAATGAGCAGTTCTTC.

In its sample, this clonotype was seen a few times. One base away lies a much larger clone, so this may be a sequencing read error. This chain uses TRBV10-3 with TRBJ2-7, with a possible D match to TRBD1 (5 bases). Trimming took 4 bases from V and 0 from J, leaving 7 bases between them. CDR1 ENHRY and CDR2 SYGVKD come from the germline V gene. There are 13 residues in the CDR3. CDR3 coding DNA: TGTGCCATCAGTGTGGACAACTCCTACGAGCAGTACTTC. Translating gives CAISVDNSYEQYF.

This clonotype appeared many times. The rearrangement joins TRBV7-2 to TRBJ1-5; possible D gene TRBD1, 5 bases. The CDR3 totals 17 residues. Trimming took off 7 bases at V and 3 bases at J, with 22 bases between the two ends. CDR1 is SGHTA, CDR2 FQGNSA, per germline. For the CDR3, the DNA is TGTGCCAGCACCCTCTTTCCCCCACAGGTTGCCAATCAGCCCCAGCATTTT. Translation: CASTLFPPQVANQPQHF.

This clonotype has just a few counts. The chain uses TRBV27 and TRBJ2-1; D could derive from TRBD1 or TRBD2 (6 bases each). The V gene's germline CDR1 is MNHEY and CDR2 SMNVEV (reference sequence). The CDR3 runs to 15 residues. Trimming pared 5 bases from V and 6 bases from J, leaving 17 bases between. Here the CDR3 reads CASSLRGTIINEQFF. The CDR3 nucleotides are TGTGCCAGCAGTCTCCGGGGGACAATCATCAATGAGCAGTTCTTC.

This clonotype has a count of ten or more. This chain links TRBV13 with TRBJ2-7, with D perhaps matching TRBD1 (6 bases). This CDR3 spans 14 amino acids. Looked up from germline, CDR1 is PRHDT and CDR2 is FYEKMQ (reference sequence). Trimming took off 4 bases at V and 3 bases at J, with 13 bases between the two ends. The chain's CDR3 is CASSSNRDFYEQYF. In nucleotides, the CDR3 is TGTGCCAGCAGCTCGAACAGGGATTTCTACGAGCAGTACTTC.